Following are 4 T cell receptor beta chains from one sample sequenced in a study of cytomegalovirus exposure and HLA in healthy donors. 13 Jbeta primers and 60 Vbeta primers were used for the PCR. The table came from immunoSEQ multiplex PCR; TCRdb's copy has only in-frame clones and leaves some out. The sample has 150,000 to 200,000 clones, around 75% seen once. What was sequenced was PBMCs. The source is a male donor in good health and CMV-seronegative.

V is TRBV7-9 and J is TRBJ1-2, with D possibly being TRBD1 (6 bases). V shed 1 base and J shed 3 bases, with 9 bases lying between them. The CDR3 has 14 residues. Germline V gives CDR1 SEHNR, CDR2 FQNEAQ (reference sequence). The CDR3 nucleotides read TGTGCCAGCAGCTTAGGCAGGGGCGACTATGGCTACACCTTC. Residues: CASSLGRGDYGYTF. Supplemented by reference TRBV7-9 and TRBJ1-2, the full variable domain reads DTGVSQNPRHKITKRGQNVTFRCDPISEHNRLYWYRQTLGQGPEFLTYFQNEAQLEKSRLLSDRFSAERPKGSFSTLEIQRTEQGDSAMYLCASSLGRGDYGYTFGSGTRLTVV.

V gene TRBV11-2 combines with J gene TRBJ1-4, with D perhaps matching TRBD1 (5 bases). The CDR3 has 15 amino acids. CDR1 is SGHAT, CDR2 FQNNGV, per germline. The V gene lost 3 bases and the J gene lost 8 bases, with 16 bases spanning the gap. CDR3 protein: CASSFGGASWEKLFF. DNA for the CDR3: TGTGCCAGCAGCTTTGGAGGGGCCTCGTGGGAAAAACTGTTTTTT.

This clone has a single count. The chain is built from TRBV27 and TRBJ1-2, with a tentative D call TRBD1 (5 bases). Germline CDR1 reads MNHEY; CDR2 reads SMNVEV (reference sequence). Trimming pared 2 bases from V and 10 bases from J, leaving 20 bases between. This CDR3 is 15 amino acids long. As DNA, the CDR3 is TGTGCCAGCAGTTTACGTTTACGGCAGGGAGGGGACTACACCTTC. Residues: CASSLRLRQGGDYTF.

This clone occurred a few times. The rearrangement joins TRBV19 to TRBJ1-6; D gene uncertain. The germline V gene encodes CDR1 LNHDA and CDR2 SQIVND (reference sequence). The CDR3 consists of 18 residues. V was cut by 1 base and J by 0 bases, with 13 bases left in between. The CDR3 DNA is TGTGCCAGTAGTATAGGAGGCGGGAGAAGCTCCTATAATTCACCCCTCCACTTT. Protein product: CASSIGGGRSSYNSPLHF.